Shown below are 27 T cell receptor beta chains from a single sample sequenced in a study of shared clonotypes between healthy human individuals (dated by TCRdb to about 2020). Libraries were constructed by the immunoSEQ multiplex PCR assay. As stored in TCRdb, this immuneACCESS dataset retains in-frame rearrangements with V and J assigned. A fraction of the clones does not appear; measured against another copy, unresolved V genes explain less than half of the discrepancy, and the remainder lacks a known reason. A total of about 1.1 million clones appear in this sample, 70% to 80% of them only once. The ten most abundant clones make up approximately 0.52% of the sample. The material sequenced was memory CD4+ T cells from PBMCs. This specimen's cell subset or site label, interpreted: CD45RA-negative fraction. These receptors were taken from a man between 18 and 29 years old in good health. Some clones in this sample may be carry-over from other donors' samples.

This clone is a singleton in its sample. V is TRBV27 and J is TRBJ2-3; D perhaps matches TRBD2 (6 bases). CDR3 length equals 14 residues. CDR1 is MNHEY, CDR2 SMNVEV, per germline (reference sequence). V was pared by 6 bases and J by 1 base, with 11 bases between. In DNA, the CDR3 is TGTGCCAGCAGCCGGGGGTGGGGCACAGATACGCAGTATTTT. This sequence encodes CASSRGWGTDTQYF.

This chain uses TRBV4-2 with TRBJ1-4; 8 bases are shared with TRBD1. The CDR3 is made up of 16 amino acids. Germline CDR1 is LGHNA and CDR2 is YNFKEQ. Unmatched junction bases numbered 11, after V lost 4 bases and J lost 7 bases. Here the CDR3 reads CASSLVPGGQVEKLFF. CDR3 nucleotides: TGTGCCAGCAGCCTTGTACCAGGGGGCCAGGTTGAAAAACTGTTTTTT.

This clone has a handful of counts. Within the sample, other DNA sequences also encode this same CDR3. The V gene is TRBV13, the J gene TRBJ2-5; the D call may be TRBD1 or TRBD2 (5 bases each). The J call may be incorrect, as the DNA end agrees better with TRBJ2-7. Germline V lookup: CDR1 PRHDT, CDR2 FYEKMQ (reference sequence). This CDR3 is 13 amino acids long. The CDR3 bases are TGTGCCAGCAGCTCCCTGGGGGCCTACGAGCAGTACTTC. It is translated as CASSSLGAYEQYF.

This chain links TRBV6-1 with TRBJ1-2; D call uncertain. Germline values: CDR1 MNHNS, CDR2 SASEGT. V was shortened by 4 bases and J by 6 bases, with 9 bases between the two germline ends. CDR3 length equals 12 residues. Here the CDR3 DNA reads TGTGCCAGCAGTGGATACTCTGATGGCTACACCTTC. Its translation: CASSGYSDGYTF.

The chain employs TRBV5-1 and TRBJ2-5; D call uncertain. CDR3 size: 12 residues. Germline V gene data show CDR1 as SGHRS and CDR2 as YFSETQ. The germline V and J ends were trimmed by 2 bases and 3 bases, with 5 bases remaining between them. The CDR3 sequence is CASSFEEETQYF. The DNA for the CDR3 is TGCGCCAGCAGCTTTGAAGAAGAGACCCAGTACTTC.

The chain uses TRBV28 and TRBJ2-2; unclear D gene. The CDR3 is 12 residues long. The V and J ends lost 2 bases and 7 bases respectively, with 5 bases between them. From germline, CDR1 is MDHEN and CDR2 SYDVKM. The CDR3 sequence: CASSLEYGELFF. CDR3 sequence (DNA): TGTGCCAGCAGTTTAGAATACGGGGAGCTGTTTTTT.

The chain joins TRBV7-9 to TRBJ1-1; D is perhaps TRBD1 (5 bases). Germline CDR1 and CDR2: SEHNR and FQNEAQ (reference sequence). Trimming took 5 bases from V and 1 from J, leaving 11 bases between them. The CDR3 totals 14 residues. The CDR3 sequence: CASSPGAGNTEAFF. In DNA form, the CDR3 reads TGTGCCAGCAGCCCCGGGGCAGGGAACACTGAAGCTTTCTTT.

This chain joins TRBV28 and TRBJ2-5; TRBD2 matches at 15 bases. The germline V gene encodes CDR1 MDHEN and CDR2 SYDVKM. This CDR3 has 16 amino acids. The V and J ends lost 6 bases and 5 bases, in that order; junction bases with no gene match: 7. The DNA for the CDR3 is TGTGCCAGCAGCCGAACTGGACTAGCGGGAGGGGAGACCCAGTACTTC. Protein: CASSRTGLAGGETQYF. Using reference TRBV28 and TRBJ2-5 for the parts outside the CDR3, the full variable domain is DVKVTQSSRYLVKRTGEKVFLECVQDMDHENMFWYRQDPGLGLRLIYFSYDVKMKEKGDIPEGYSVSREKKERFSLILESASTNQTSMYLCASSRTGLAGGETQYFGPGTRLLVL.

V gene TRBV29-1 combines with J gene TRBJ1-1, with TRBD1 matching over 7 bases. Germline lookup yields CDR1 SQVTM and CDR2 ANQGSEA. The V segment lost 7 bases and the J segment 4 bases; nucleotides outside the gene matches: 6. The CDR3 runs 12 residues. The CDR3 protein is CSAERGRTEAFF. The DNA for the CDR3 is TGCAGCGCAGAGAGGGGGCGCACTGAAGCTTTCTTT.

The gene calls are TRBV6-5 and TRBJ1-5; weak D call: TRBD1 (5 bases). V lost 5 bases to trimming and J lost 3 bases, with 8 bases between them. CDR3 length: 13 amino acids. From germline, CDR1 is MNHEY and CDR2 SVGAGI. The CDR3 DNA reads as TGTGCCAGCAGTCAGGGAATCAATCAGCCCCAGCATTTT. It yields the protein CASSQGINQPQHF.

The count of this clone is one. V and J are TRBV30 and TRBJ1-3, with TRBD1 matching over 8 bases. Germline assignment: CDR1 GTSNPN and CDR2 SVGIG (reference sequence). Trimming at V came to 3 bases and at J to 4 bases, leaving 5 bases not matched to a gene. CDR3 size: 14 residues. The CDR3 coding sequence is TGTGCCTGGAGACGAACAGGGGGAGGAAACACCATATATTTT. This translates into CAWRRTGGGNTIYF.

V and J are TRBV7-2 and TRBJ1-3; no definite D call. The CDR3 extends over 15 amino acids. V lost 3 bases and J lost 0, with 9 bases in between. Germline assignment: CDR1 SGHTA and CDR2 FQGNSA. The CDR3 loop is CASSFQATSGNTIYF. CDR3 bases: TGTGCCAGCAGCTTTCAGGCCACCTCTGGAAACACCATATATTTT.

V and J are TRBV5-1 and TRBJ1-5; no definite D call. Germline V lookup: CDR1 SGHRS, CDR2 YFSETQ. This CDR3 comprises 17 residues. V was cut by 0 bases and J by 0 bases, with 13 bases left in between. DNA of the CDR3: TGCGCCAGCAGCTTGGGTGATAGTTCCGATAGCAATCAGCCCCAGCATTTT. Its protein is CASSLGDSSDSNQPQHF. Filled out from reference TRBV5-1 and TRBJ1-5, the complete variable domain reads KAGVTQTPRYLIKTRGQQVTLSCSPISGHRSVSWYQQTPGQGLQFLFEYFSETQRNKGNFPGRFSGRQFSNSRSEMNVSTLELGDSALYLCASSLGDSSDSNQPQHFGDGTRLSIL.

CDR3: CATSRDLSYSRSYEQYF. CDR3 in DNA: TGTGCCACCAGCAGAGATTTATCCTACTCGAGGTCCTACGAGCAGTACTTC. The chain has TRBV15 and TRBJ2-7, with D hard to call. The CDR3 sequence is 17 residues long. Germline V CDR1 and CDR2: LNHNV, YYDKDF (reference sequence). V lost 0 bases to trimming and J lost 1 base, with 16 bases between them. The full variable domain, in which reference TRBV15 and TRBJ2-7 provide the parts outside the CDR3, is DAMVIQNPRYQVTQFGKPVTLSCSQTLNHNVMYWYQQKSSQAPKLLFHYYDKDFNNEADTPDNFQSRRPNTSFCFLDIRSPGLGDTAMYLCATSRDLSYSRSYEQYFGPGTRLTVT.

The V gene is TRBV27, the J gene TRBJ2-7; tentative D call: TRBD2 (6 bases). Germline CDR1 MNHEY, CDR2 SMNVEV (reference sequence). The CDR3 consists of 14 residues. V dropped 7 bases and J dropped 4 bases, with 17 bases sitting between them. The CDR3 nucleotides are TGTGCCAGCACCAGGGACTCGCGGTCATACGAGCAGTACTTC. Translating gives CASTRDSRSYEQYF.

The chain links TRBV5-5 to TRBJ2-3, with 11 bases lining up with TRBD2. CDR1 is SGHKS and CDR2 is YYEKEE in the germline V gene (reference sequence). The CDR3 is 19 residues long. The junction had 18 bases not matched to a gene; V was cut back by 3 bases and J by 6 bases. The CDR3 sequence: CASSWSPGQLAGGADTQYF. DNA for the CDR3: TGTGCCAGCAGCTGGTCCCCGGGACAGCTAGCGGGAGGTGCGGATACGCAGTATTTT. Together with reference TRBV5-5 and TRBJ2-3, the CDR3 gives the full variable domain: DAGVTQSPTHLIKTRGQQVTLRCSPISGHKSVSWYQQVLGQGPQFIFQYYEKEERGRGNFPDRFSARQFPNYSSELNVNALLLGDSALYLCASSWSPGQLAGGADTQYFGPGTRLTVL.

The chain links TRBV4-1 to TRBJ1-2, with a weak D call TRBD1 (6 bases). Trimming removed 2 bases from V and 7 bases from J, with 14 bases in between. Germline V gene data show CDR1 as MGHRA and CDR2 as YSYEKL. The CDR3 loop spans 14 amino acids. DNA for the CDR3: TGCGCCAGCAGCCAATCTACAGGGTTTGTTGGCTACACCTTC. This codes for CASSQSTGFVGYTF.

Here the CDR3 reads CASSLKGLAGRSAYNEQFF. For the CDR3, the DNA is TGTGCCAGCAGCTTAAAGGGACTAGCGGGTCGCAGTGCCTACAATGAGCAGTTCTTC. V gene TRBV7-2 combines with J gene TRBJ2-1; the match to TRBD2 covers 12 bases. Germline lookup yields CDR1 SGHTA and CDR2 FQGNSA. The length of the CDR3 is 19 residues. V trimming: 2 bases; J trimming: 2 bases; junction bases outside the gene matches: 10.

The chain has TRBV7-2 and TRBJ2-5, with a possible D match to TRBD1 (7 bases). Trimming removed 0 bases from V and 4 bases from J, with 9 bases in between. The CDR3 is 14 amino acids. Germline V gene data show CDR1 as SGHTA and CDR2 as FQGNSA. The CDR3 reads CASSLARDRETQYF. CDR3 DNA: TGTGCCAGCAGCTTAGCGCGGGACAGAGAGACCCAGTACTTC.

This clone has a handful of counts. The same CDR3 can be traced to other DNA sequences in this sample. This chain links TRBV20-1 with TRBJ2-5; D remains ambiguous. V dropped 3 bases and J dropped 5 bases, with 7 bases sitting between them. Germline V gene sequence: CDR1 DFQATT, CDR2 SNEGSKA (reference sequence). The CDR3 spans 11 residues. For the CDR3, the DNA is TGCAGTGCTAGCCTGGCGGAGACCCAGTACTTC. Protein: CSASLAETQYF.

V is TRBV28 and J is TRBJ1-2; D gene ambiguous. The V gene lost 8 bases and the J gene lost 8 bases, with 18 bases spanning the gap. Germline V lookup: CDR1 MDHEN, CDR2 SYDVKM. The CDR3 is made up of 13 amino acids. The CDR3 sequence: CASYSLGSGGYTF. The CDR3 bases are TGTGCCAGCTACAGTTTGGGGTCCGGGGGCTACACCTTC.

V gene TRBV5-4 combines with J gene TRBJ2-7, with 10 bases aligning to TRBD2. J lost 2 bases, V lost 3 bases, and 5 bases had no gene match. The CDR3 runs 15 residues. Germline-derived CDR1 and CDR2 are SGHNT and YYREEE (reference sequence). In DNA form, the CDR3 reads TGTGCCAGCAGCTGGGGGGGGACTAGCGCCTACGAGCAGTACTTC. Its translation: CASSWGGTSAYEQYF.

As regards this clone: A much more abundant neighbour one base away suggests this may be a read error. Distinct nucleotide sequences in the sample also encode this CDR3. This rearrangement joins TRBV30 to TRBJ1-3; unclear D gene. V was clipped by 2 bases and J by 0 bases, with 5 bases between them. The CDR3 loop spans 13 amino acids. In germline, CDR1 is GTSNPN, CDR2 SVGIG (reference sequence). The CDR3, as DNA: TGTGCCTGGAGTCTGAGCTCTGGAAACACCATATATTTT. It is translated as CAWSLSSGNTIYF.

In nucleotides, the CDR3 is TGTGCCAGCTCATCCCACCCAGGGGGCTTAGGTGAAGCTTTCTTT. Translated, it gives CASSSHPGGLGEAFF. The chain uses TRBV18 and TRBJ1-1; 8 nucleotides align to TRBD1. Germline V gene sequence: CDR1 KGHSH, CDR2 LQKENI. The CDR3 sequence is 15 residues long. With V trimmed by 5 bases and J by 7 bases, 12 bases remained unmatched.

The V gene is TRBV28, the J gene TRBJ1-2, with unresolved D. V lost 4 bases, J lost 2 bases, and 14 bases lay in between. CDR1 and CDR2 (germline): MDHEN, SYDVKM. There are 15 residues in the CDR3. The CDR3 protein is CASSSSGPRNYGYTF. CDR3 DNA sequence: TGTGCCAGCAGTTCCTCGGGCCCCAGGAACTATGGCTACACCTTC.

This clone was seen a few times. The chain employs TRBV7-9 and TRBJ2-6; TRBD2 is a possible D gene (6 bases). This CDR3 spans 17 amino acids. Germline-derived CDR1 and CDR2 are SEHNR and FQNEAQ (reference sequence). V lost 0 bases to trimming and J lost 2 bases, with 11 bases between them. The CDR3, as DNA: TGTGCCAGCAGCTTAGCGCCCCCGGGGGCTGGGGCCAACGTCCTGACTTTC. It translates to CASSLAPPGAGANVLTF.

The chain couples TRBV6-6 to TRBJ2-3; the match to TRBD1 covers 11 bases. V shed 6 bases, J shed 5 bases, and the junction held 4 bases outside the gene matches. The germline V gene encodes CDR1 MNHNY and CDR2 SVGAGI (reference sequence). The CDR3 spans 14 residues. The CDR3 reads CASRAGTGGDTQYF. CDR3 DNA: TGTGCCAGCAGAGCCGGGACAGGGGGAGATACGCAGTATTTT.